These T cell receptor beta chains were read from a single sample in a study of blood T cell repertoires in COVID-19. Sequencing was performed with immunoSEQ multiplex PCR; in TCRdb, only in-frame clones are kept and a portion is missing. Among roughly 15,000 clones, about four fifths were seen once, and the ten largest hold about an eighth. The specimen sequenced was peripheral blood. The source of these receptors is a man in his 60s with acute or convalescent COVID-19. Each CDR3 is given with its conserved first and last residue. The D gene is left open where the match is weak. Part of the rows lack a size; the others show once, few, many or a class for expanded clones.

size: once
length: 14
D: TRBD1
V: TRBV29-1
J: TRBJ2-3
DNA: TGCAGCACCTGGACAGGGCGATTCACAGATACGCAGTATTTT
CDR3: CSTWTGRFTDTQYF

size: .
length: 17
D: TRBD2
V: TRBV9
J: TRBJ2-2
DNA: TGTGCCAGCAGCGTAGAGGTCGGGAGGGCCCGAACCGGGGAGCTGTTTTTT
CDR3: CASSVEVGRARTGELFF

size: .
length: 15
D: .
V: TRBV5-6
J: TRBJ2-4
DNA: TGTGCCAGCAGCTGGATCAAGGGAGACAAAAACATTCAGTACTTC
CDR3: CASSWIKGDKNIQYF

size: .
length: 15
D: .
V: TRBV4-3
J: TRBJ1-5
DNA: TGCGCCAGCAGCCAAGATCTTACAGGCGTTGGGCCCCAGCATTTT
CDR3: CASSQDLTGVGPQHF

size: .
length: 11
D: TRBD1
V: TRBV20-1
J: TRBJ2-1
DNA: TGCAGTGCTAGAGGGGGACAGGAGCAGTTCTTC
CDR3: CSARGGQEQFF

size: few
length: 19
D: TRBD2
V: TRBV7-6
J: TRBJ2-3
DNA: TGTGCCAGCAGCTTAGCCGCGGGGACTAGCGGGGACCGAAGGGATACGCAGTATTTT
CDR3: CASSLAAGTSGDRRDTQYF

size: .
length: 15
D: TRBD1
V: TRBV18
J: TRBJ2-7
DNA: TGTGCCAGCTCACTGTTTTCCGGGACAGGGATCGAGCAGTACTTC
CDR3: CASSLFSGTGIEQYF

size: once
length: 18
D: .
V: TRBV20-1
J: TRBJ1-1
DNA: TGCAGTGCTAGTAATCTCGGACAGTCCCGTAGAATGAACACTGAAGCTTTCTTT
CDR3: CSASNLGQSRRMNTEAFF

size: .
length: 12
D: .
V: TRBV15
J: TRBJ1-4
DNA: TGTGCCACCAGTGCGAGAAATGAAAAACTGTTTTTT
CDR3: CATSARNEKLFF

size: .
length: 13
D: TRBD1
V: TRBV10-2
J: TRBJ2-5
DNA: TGCGCCAGCAGATTCGACAGGGGTGAGACCCAGTACTTC
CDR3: CASRFDRGETQYF

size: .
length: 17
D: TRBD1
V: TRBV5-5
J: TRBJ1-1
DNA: TGTGCCAGCAGCTTTTCAGGGGGCGCGTTTGAAAACACTGAAGCTTTCTTT
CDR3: CASSFSGGAFENTEAFF

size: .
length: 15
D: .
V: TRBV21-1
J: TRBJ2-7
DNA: TGTGCCAGCACCCTTCCCCGAGACGGGGGTGACAAGCAGTACTTC
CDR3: CASTLPRDGGDKQYF

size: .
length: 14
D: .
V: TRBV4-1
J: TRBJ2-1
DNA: TGCGCCAGCAGCGTTGAAGCAGGGGACGATGAGCAGTTCTTC
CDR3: CASSVEAGDDEQFF

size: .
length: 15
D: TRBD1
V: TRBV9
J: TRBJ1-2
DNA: TGTGCCAGCAGCGTAGCCGGGACAGGGCATTATGGCTACACCTTC
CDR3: CASSVAGTGHYGYTF

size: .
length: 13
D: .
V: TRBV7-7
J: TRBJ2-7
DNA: TGTGCCAGCAGCTTAGGAGAGACCTACGAGCAGTACTTC
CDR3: CASSLGETYEQYF

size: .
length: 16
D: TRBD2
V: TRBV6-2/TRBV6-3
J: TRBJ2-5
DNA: TGTGCCAGCAGTTACTTTACTAGCGGTAATCCTGAGACCCAGTACTTC
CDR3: CASSYFTSGNPETQYF

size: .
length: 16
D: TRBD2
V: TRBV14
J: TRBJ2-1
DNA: TGTGCCAGCAGCCTGACACTAGCGGGGGGGCAAGATGAGCAGTTCTTC
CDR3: CASSLTLAGGQDEQFF

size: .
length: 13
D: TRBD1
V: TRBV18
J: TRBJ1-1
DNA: TGTGCCAGCTCACCGGGACAGGGGGCTTGGGCTTTCTTT
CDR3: CASSPGQGAWAFF

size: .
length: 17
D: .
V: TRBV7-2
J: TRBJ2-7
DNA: TGTGCCAGCAGCTTAAGTGAGCTAGCACCAAGCCCCTACGAGCAGTACTTC
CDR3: CASSLSELAPSPYEQYF

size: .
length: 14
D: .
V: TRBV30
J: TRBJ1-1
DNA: TGTGCCTGGAGTCCCCTAGCCATGAACACTGAAGCTTTCTTT
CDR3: CAWSPLAMNTEAFF

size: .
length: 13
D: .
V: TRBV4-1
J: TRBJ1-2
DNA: TGCGCCAGCAGCCTCCAGGAGGACTATGGCTACACCTTC
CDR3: CASSLQEDYGYTF

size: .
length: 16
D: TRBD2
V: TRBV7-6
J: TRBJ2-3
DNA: TGTGCCAGCAGCTTAGAGGCTAGCGGGAGCACAGATACGCAGTATTTT
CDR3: CASSLEASGSTDTQYF

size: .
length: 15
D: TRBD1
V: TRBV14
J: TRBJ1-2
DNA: TGTGCCAGCAGCCAACGAGGGACAGGCCAATATGGCTACACCTTC
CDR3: CASSQRGTGQYGYTF

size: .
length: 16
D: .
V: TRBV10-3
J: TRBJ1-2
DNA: TGTGCCATCAGTGACCCCCTAGGGGCGGCTAACTATGGCTACACCTTC
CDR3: CAISDPLGAANYGYTF

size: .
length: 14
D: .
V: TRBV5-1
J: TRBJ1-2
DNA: TGCGCCAGCAGCCACCGGACAGACGGCTATGGCTACACCTTC
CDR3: CASSHRTDGYGYTF

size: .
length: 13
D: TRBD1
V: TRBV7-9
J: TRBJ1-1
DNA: TGTGCCAGCAGCCCGGGACAGGGAACTGAAGCTTTCTTT
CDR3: CASSPGQGTEAFF

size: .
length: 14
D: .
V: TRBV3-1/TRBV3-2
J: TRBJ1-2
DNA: TGTGCCAGCAGCCGCAGGGAACAGGGCTATGGCTACACCTTC
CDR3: CASSRREQGYGYTF

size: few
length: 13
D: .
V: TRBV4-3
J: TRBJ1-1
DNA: TGCGCCAGCAGCCTGGACATTAACACTGAAGCTTTCTTT
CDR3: CASSLDINTEAFF

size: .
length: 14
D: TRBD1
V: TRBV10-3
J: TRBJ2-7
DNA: TGTGCCATCAGCAAGCCGACAGGGTCCTACGAGCAGTACTTC
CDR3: CAISKPTGSYEQYF

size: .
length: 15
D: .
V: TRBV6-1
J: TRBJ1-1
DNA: TGTGCCAGCAGTGAGATAACAGGGTTAGGTACTGAAGCTTTCTTT
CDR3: CASSEITGLGTEAFF

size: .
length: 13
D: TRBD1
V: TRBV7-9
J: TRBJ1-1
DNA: TGTGCCAGCAGCTCGGGACAGGGCACTGAAGCTTTCTTT
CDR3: CASSSGQGTEAFF

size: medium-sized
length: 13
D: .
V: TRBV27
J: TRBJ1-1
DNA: TGTGCCAGCAGTTTTTCAAGGGGCACTGAAGCTTTCTTT
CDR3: CASSFSRGTEAFF

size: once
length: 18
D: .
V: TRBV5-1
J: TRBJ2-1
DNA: TGCGCCAGCAGCTTGTGGCTTCAAAGCGGATCATCCTACAATGAGCAGTTCTTC
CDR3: CASSLWLQSGSSYNEQFF

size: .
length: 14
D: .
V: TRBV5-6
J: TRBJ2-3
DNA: TGTGCCAGCAGCTTGCCGGCAGGGCGTGATACGCAGTATTTT
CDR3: CASSLPAGRDTQYF

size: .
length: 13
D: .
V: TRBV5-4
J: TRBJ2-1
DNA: TGTGCCAGCAGCCCTAGAGTCCACAATGAGCAGTTCTTC
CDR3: CASSPRVHNEQFF

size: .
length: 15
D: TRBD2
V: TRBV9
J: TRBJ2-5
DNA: TGTGCCAGCAGCCCATCTAGCGGGGTAGAAGAGACCCAGTACTTC
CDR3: CASSPSSGVEETQYF

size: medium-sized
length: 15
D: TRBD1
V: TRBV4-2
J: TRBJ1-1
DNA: TGTGCCAGCAGCCAATTTACAGGGGACGAGGGTGAAGCTTTCTTT
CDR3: CASSQFTGDEGEAFF

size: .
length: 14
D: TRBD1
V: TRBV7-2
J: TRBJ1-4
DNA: TGTGCCAGCAGCCATTTGGACAGGGGAGAAAAACTGTTTTTT
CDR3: CASSHLDRGEKLFF

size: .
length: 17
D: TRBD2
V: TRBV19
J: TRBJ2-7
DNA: TGTGCCAGTAGTAAGGGCCCCTCTAGCGGGAGGTCCTACGAGCAGTACTTC
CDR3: CASSKGPSSGRSYEQYF

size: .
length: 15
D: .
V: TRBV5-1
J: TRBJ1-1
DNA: TGCGCCAGCAGCTTGGAACAGGGAGTCGGCACTGAAGCTTTCTTT
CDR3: CASSLEQGVGTEAFF

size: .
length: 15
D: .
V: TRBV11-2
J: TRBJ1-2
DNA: TGTGCCAGCAGCACAAGAGGGACTGGGGGTTATGGCTACACCTTC
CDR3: CASSTRGTGGYGYTF

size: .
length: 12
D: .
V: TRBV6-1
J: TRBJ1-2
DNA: TGTGCCAGCAGTGAGACAGCCTATGGCTACACCTTC
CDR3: CASSETAYGYTF

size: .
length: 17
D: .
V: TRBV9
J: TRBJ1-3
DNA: TGTGCCAGCAGCGCCCTACAGGGTCCCTACTCTGGAAACACCATATATTTT
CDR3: CASSALQGPYSGNTIYF

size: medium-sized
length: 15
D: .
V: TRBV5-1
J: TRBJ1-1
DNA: TGCGCCAGCAGCTTGGCTGGGGGCGATTACACTGAAGCTTTCTTT
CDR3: CASSLAGGDYTEAFF

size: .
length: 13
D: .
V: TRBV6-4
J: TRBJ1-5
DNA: TGTGCCAGCAGTCGGGAAGAGAATCAGCCCCAGCATTTT
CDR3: CASSREENQPQHF

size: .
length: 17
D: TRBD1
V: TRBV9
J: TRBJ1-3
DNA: TGTGCCAGCAGTCCCTCGCCACCGGGACAGGGCCGGGACACCATATATTTT
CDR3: CASSPSPPGQGRDTIYF

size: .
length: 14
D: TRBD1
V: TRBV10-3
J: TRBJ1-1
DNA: TGTGCCATCACGTCGGGACAGGGGGCTCCCGAAGCTTTCTTT
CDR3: CAITSGQGAPEAFF

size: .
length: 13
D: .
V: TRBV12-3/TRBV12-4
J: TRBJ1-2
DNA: TGTGCCAGCAGTTTGGTCCAGAACTATGGCTACACCTTC
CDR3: CASSLVQNYGYTF

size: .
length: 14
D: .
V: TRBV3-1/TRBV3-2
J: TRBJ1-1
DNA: TGTGCCAGCAGCCAAGGGTCCGGAGTTACTGAAGCTTTCTTT
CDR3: CASSQGSGVTEAFF

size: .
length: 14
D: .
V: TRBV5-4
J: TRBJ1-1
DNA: TGTGCCAGCAGCTTGGCTGGGTCGAGGACTGAAGCTTTCTTT
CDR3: CASSLAGSRTEAFF

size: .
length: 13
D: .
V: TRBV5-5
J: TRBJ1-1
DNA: TGTGCCAGCAGCTCGACAGGCCTCACTGAAGCTTTCTTT
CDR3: CASSSTGLTEAFF

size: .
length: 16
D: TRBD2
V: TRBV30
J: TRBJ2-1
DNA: TGTGCCTGGCTCCGCTCGACTAGCGGGAGGGGAATTGAGCAGTTCTTC
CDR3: CAWLRSTSGRGIEQFF

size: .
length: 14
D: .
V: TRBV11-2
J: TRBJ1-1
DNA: TGTGCCAGCAGCTTTACTAGTGGGAACACTGAAGCTTTCTTT
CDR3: CASSFTSGNTEAFF

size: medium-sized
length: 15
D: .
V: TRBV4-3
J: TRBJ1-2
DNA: TGCGCCAGCAGCCAGTCACTCACGTCTCAAGAGGGCTACACCTTC
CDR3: CASSQSLTSQEGYTF

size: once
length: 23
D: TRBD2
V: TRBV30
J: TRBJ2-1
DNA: TGTGCCTGGAGCGGACCGGGACTAGCGGGAGGAGGCCTCATGCGGAGCCCCTACAATGAGCAGTTCTTC
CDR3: CAWSGPGLAGGGLMRSPYNEQFF

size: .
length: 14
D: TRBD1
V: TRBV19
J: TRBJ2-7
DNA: TGTGCCAGTAGTCAAAGGACAGGCCCCTACGAGCAGTACTTC
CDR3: CASSQRTGPYEQYF

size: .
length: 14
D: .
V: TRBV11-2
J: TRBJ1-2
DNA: TGTGCCAGCAGCCCCCCGGGTGCAAACTATGGCTACACCTTC
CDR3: CASSPPGANYGYTF

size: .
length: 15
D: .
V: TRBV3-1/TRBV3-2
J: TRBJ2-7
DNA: TGTGCCAGCAGCCAAGAAATTTCGAGCTCCTACGAGCAGTACTTC
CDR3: CASSQEISSSYEQYF